This TCR beta chain was captured by sequencing in a study of CD8+ T cells in alopecia areata. TCR sequencing used cDNA made by reverse transcription of extracted RNA. Using immunoSEQ multiplex PCR, the repertoire was profiled, and TCRdb retains in-frame clones only, with some absent. The sample shows roughly 150,000 clones, roughly 53% of them seen only once. Patients with alopecia areata provided lesional scalp punch biopsies as well as peripheral blood. The CDR3 is made up of 14 amino acids. V was clipped by 0 bases and J by 0 bases, with 9 bases between them. CDR1 and CDR2 (germline): GTSNPN, SVGIG (reference sequence).

The chain has TRBV30 and TRBJ2-7; D not resolved. The origin of this receptor is a human donor with alopecia areata. The specimen comprised CD4+ T cells sorted from blood, sampled at week 0. The CDR3 reads CAWSVTYFSYEQYF. The DNA for the CDR3 is TGTGCCTGGAGTGTAACATACTTCTCCTACGAGCAGTACTTC.